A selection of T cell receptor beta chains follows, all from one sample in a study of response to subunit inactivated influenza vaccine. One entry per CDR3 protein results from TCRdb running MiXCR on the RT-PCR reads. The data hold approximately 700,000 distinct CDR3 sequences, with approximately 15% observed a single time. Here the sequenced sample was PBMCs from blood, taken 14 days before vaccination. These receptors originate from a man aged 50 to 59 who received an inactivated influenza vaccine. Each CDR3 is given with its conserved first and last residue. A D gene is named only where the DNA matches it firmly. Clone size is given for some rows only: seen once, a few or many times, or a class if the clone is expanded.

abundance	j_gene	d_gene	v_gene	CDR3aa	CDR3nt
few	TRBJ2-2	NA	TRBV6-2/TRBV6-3	CASSTPAGGLTGELFF	TGTGCCAGCAGTACCCCGGCAGGGGGACTTACCGGGGAGCTGTTTTTT
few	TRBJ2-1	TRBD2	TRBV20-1	CSARDGTGTSGRPYNEQFF	TGCAGTGCTAGAGATGGTACTGGGACTAGCGGGAGGCCCTACAATGAGCAGTTCTTC
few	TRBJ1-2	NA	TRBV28	CASSLPPNYGHTF	TGTGCCAGCAGTTTGCCTCCGAACTATGGCCACACCTTC
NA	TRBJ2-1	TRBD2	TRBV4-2	CASSQDLATGLAINEQFF	TGTGCCAGCAGCCAAGATCTCGCCACTGGACTAGCGATCAATGAGCAGTTCTTC
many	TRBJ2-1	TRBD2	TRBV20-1	CSARDLKSGSSYNEQFF	TGCAGTGCTAGAGATTTAAAGAGCGGGAGCTCCTACAATGAGCAGTTCTTC
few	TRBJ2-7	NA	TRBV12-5	CASGPRGRWIFEQYF	TGTGCTAGTGGTCCCCGCGGACGGTGGATTTTCGAGCAGTACTTC
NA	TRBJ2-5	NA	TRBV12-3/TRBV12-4	CATNAPGTYQETQYF	TGTGCCACTAACGCACCCGGGACTTACCAAGAGACCCAGTACTTC
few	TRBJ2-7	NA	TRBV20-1	CSARGHGDRALPYEQYF	TGCAGTGCTAGAGGCCACGGAGATCGCGCCCTACCCTACGAGCAGTACTTC
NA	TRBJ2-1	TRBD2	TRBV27	CASSPLAGEVDNEQFF	TGTGCCAGCAGTCCGTTAGCGGGAGAGGTTGACAATGAGCAGTTCTTC
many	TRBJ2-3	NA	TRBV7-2	CASSWDTDTQYF	TGTGCCAGCAGCTGGGACACAGATACGCAGTATTTT
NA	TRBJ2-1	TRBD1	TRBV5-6	CASSGTGIEQFF	TGTGCCAGCAGCGGGACAGGGATTGAGCAGTTCTTC
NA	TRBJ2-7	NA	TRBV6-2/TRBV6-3	CASSYSTGGEISYEQYF	TGTGCCAGCAGTTACTCTACAGGAGGGGAGATCTCCTACGAGCAGTACTTC
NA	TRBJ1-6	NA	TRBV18	CASSPGGRAHSPLHF	TGTGCCAGCTCACCGGGGGGCAGGGCCCATTCACCCCTCCACTTT
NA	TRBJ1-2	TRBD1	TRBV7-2	CASSFRQGAYTF	TGTGCCAGCAGCTTCCGACAGGGGGCCTACACCTTC
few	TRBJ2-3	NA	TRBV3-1	CASSPGATRAETDTQYF	TGTGCCAGCAGCCCAGGGGCGACAAGGGCGGAGACAGATACGCAGTATTTT
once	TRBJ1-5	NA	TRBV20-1	CSASTRENQPQHF	TGCAGTGCCTCAACCAGGGAAAATCAGCCCCAGCATTTT
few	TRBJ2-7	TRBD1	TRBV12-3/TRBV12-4	CASSFPDRGVYEQYF	TGTGCCAGCAGTTTCCCCGACAGGGGAGTATACGAGCAGTACTTC
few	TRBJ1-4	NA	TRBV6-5	CASSYSGASTNEKLFF	TGTGCCAGCAGTTATTCAGGGGCTTCAACTAATGAAAAACTGTTTTTT
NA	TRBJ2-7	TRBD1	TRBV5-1	CASSLEARGSDEQYF	TGCGCCAGCAGCTTGGAGGCCAGGGGGTCCGACGAGCAGTACTTC
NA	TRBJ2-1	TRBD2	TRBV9	CASSVGGDSYNEQFF	TGTGCCAGCAGCGTGGGAGGGGACTCCTACAATGAGCAGTTCTTC
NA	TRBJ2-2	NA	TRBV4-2	CASSQGTGAVDTGELFF	TGTGCCAGCAGCCAAGGAACGGGAGCGGTCGACACCGGGGAGCTGTTTTTT
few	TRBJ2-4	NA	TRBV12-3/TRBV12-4	CASSLREGINIQYF	TGTGCCAGCAGTTTAAGAGAAGGTATTAACATTCAGTACTTC
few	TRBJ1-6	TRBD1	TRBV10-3	CAISGQGASPLHF	TGTGCCATCAGTGGACAGGGGGCTTCACCCCTCCACTTT
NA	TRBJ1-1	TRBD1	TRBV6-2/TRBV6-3	CASSYPQGFDTEAFF	TGTGCCAGCAGTTACCCACAGGGGTTTGACACTGAAGCTTTCTTT
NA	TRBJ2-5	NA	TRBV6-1	CASRSVSETQYF	TGTGCCAGCAGAAGTGTTTCGGAGACCCAGTACTTC
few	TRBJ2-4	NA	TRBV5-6	CASKRGEAKNIQYF	TGTGCCAGCAAAAGAGGGGAAGCCAAAAACATTCAGTACTTC
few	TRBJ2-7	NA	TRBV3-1	CASSQEGSGQYF	TGTGCCAGCAGCCAGGAGGGAAGCGGGCAGTACTTC
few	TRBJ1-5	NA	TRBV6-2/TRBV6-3	CASSYGQVSNQPQHF	TGTGCCAGCAGTTATGGTCAGGTCAGCAATCAGCCCCAGCATTTT
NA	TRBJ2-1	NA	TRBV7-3	CASSLGGSRSYNEQFF	TGTGCCAGCAGCTTGGGCGGCTCCCGATCCTACAATGAGCAGTTCTTC
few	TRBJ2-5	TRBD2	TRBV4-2	CASSPGTRTETQYF	TGTGCCAGCAGCCCCGGGACTAGAACGGAGACCCAGTACTTC
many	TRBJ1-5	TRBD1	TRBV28	CASRVNRGSISHQPQHF	TGTGCCAGCAGGGTTAACAGGGGTAGTATAAGTCATCAGCCCCAGCATTTT
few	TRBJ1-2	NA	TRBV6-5	CASRSQGYGYTF	TGTGCCAGCAGGTCCCAGGGATATGGCTACACCTTC
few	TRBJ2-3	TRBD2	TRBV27	CASRLAVGASTDTQYF	TGTGCCAGCAGACTAGCGGTGGGTGCTAGCACAGATACGCAGTATTTT
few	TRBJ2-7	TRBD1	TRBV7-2	CASSLAGQGVHEQYF	TGTGCCAGCAGCTTAGCTGGACAGGGAGTCCACGAGCAGTACTTC
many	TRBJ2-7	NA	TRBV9	CASSGSESRQYF	TGTGCCAGCAGCGGATCCGAGTCCAGGCAGTACTTC
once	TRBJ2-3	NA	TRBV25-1	CASSEYSSVDTQYF	TGTGCCAGCAGTGAATATTCGTCCGTAGATACGCAGTATTTT
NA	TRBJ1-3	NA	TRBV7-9	CASSQQSSGNTIYF	TGTGCCAGCAGCCAACAGAGCTCTGGAAACACCATATATTTT
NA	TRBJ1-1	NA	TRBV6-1	CASREYGNTEAFF	TGTGCCAGCAGAGAATATGGGAACACTGAAGCTTTCTTT
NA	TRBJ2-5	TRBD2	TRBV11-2	CASSQRRGWWETQYF	TGTGCCAGCAGCCAACGGCGGGGGTGGTGGGAGACCCAGTACTTC
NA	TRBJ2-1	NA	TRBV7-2	CASSLDTYSYNEQFF	TGTGCCAGCAGCTTAGACACCTACTCCTACAATGAGCAGTTCTTC
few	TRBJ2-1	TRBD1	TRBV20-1	CSASPRDRAQDNEQFF	TGCAGTGCTAGCCCTAGGGACAGGGCCCAAGACAATGAGCAGTTCTTC
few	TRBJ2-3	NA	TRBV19	CASSMTGLVNTQYF	TGTGCCAGTAGTATGACAGGATTAGTTAATACGCAGTATTTT
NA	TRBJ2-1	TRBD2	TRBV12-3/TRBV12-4	CASSLNSGRLIEQFF	TGTGCCAGCAGTCTCAATAGCGGGAGATTAATTGAGCAGTTCTTC
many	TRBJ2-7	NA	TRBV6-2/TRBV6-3	CASSSASYEQYF	TGTGCCAGCAGTTCCGCGTCCTACGAGCAGTACTTC
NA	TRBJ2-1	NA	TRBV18	CASSPPLGVREQFF	TGTGCCAGCTCACCACCGTTAGGGGTCAGGGAGCAGTTCTTC
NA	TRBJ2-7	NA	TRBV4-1	CASSQESRRQELYEQYF	TGCGCCAGCAGCCAAGAATCACGGCGACAGGAGCTCTACGAGCAGTACTTC
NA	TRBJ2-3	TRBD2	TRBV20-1	CSLRSGLGTDTQYF	TGCAGTTTGAGGTCGGGACTAGGGACAGATACGCAGTATTTT
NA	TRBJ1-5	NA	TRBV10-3	CAISEAGVSRPQHF	TGTGCCATCAGCGAGGCAGGAGTTTCGAGGCCCCAGCATTTT
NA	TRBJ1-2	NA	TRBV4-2	CASSQRPETNYGYTF	TGTGCCAGCAGCCAAAGGCCAGAGACCAACTATGGCTACACCTTC
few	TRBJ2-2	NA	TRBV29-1	CSVEAGLHSGELFF	TGCAGCGTTGAAGCGGGACTTCACTCCGGGGAGCTGTTTTTT
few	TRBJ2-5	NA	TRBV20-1	CSASSRSQETQYF	TGCAGTGCTAGTTCGCGCAGCCAAGAGACCCAGTACTTC
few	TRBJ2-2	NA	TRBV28	CASFLSGANTGELFF	TGTGCCAGCTTTCTTAGCGGAGCGAACACCGGGGAGCTGTTTTTT
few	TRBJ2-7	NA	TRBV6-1	CASTLNREGGEQYF	TGTGCCAGCACCCTGAACAGGGAGGGGGGAGAGCAGTACTTC
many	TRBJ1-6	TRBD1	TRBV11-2	CASSLSRGNSPLHF	TGTGCCAGCAGCTTATCCAGGGGGAATTCACCCCTCCACTTT
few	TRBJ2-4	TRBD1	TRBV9	CASSLGQGAKNIQYF	TGTGCCAGCAGCCTCGGACAGGGGGCCAAAAACATTCAGTACTTC